This T cell receptor (beta chain) is drawn from a study of T-cell memory formation after mild COVID-19 (dated by TCRdb to the early 2020s). Regarding the research as a whole: TCR sequence clusters from the two donors were largely donor specific. In two donors, T-cell clones that expanded and contracted after mild COVID-19 were followed by sequencing TCRalpha and TCRbeta repertoires longitudinally. Two young, previously healthy adult volunteers, one female and one male, were included in the cohort. Study-level results and caveats: Contracting CD4+ clones were located mainly in the CM and EM memory subsets, whereas CD8+ clones were found to be enriched in EMRA. SARS-CoV-2 specificity was not confirmed for the second-wave clones peaking on day 37. The study included only a couple of mild cases, and larger cohorts that include severe cases with pre-infection samples were judged to be necessary. Some responding clones were detected in pre-infection memory, suggesting pre-existing cross-reactive memory T cells joined the SARS-CoV-2 response. Balanced CD4/CD8 phenotypes were observed for clones contracting from day 15 to 85, whereas a bias towards CD4+ was observed for a second wave of clones expanding from day 15 to 37.

Ficoll-Paque density gradient centrifugation was used to isolate PBMCs. Reads for this sample came from an Illumina NovaSeq 6000. Using 5'RACE with constant-segment primers, TCRalpha and TCRbeta cDNA libraries were constructed, with sample barcodes and unique molecular identifiers added in the process. Trizol reagent was used to extract RNA from every sample. Library amplification was performed in two PCR steps, and a second sample barcode and Illumina TruSeq adapters were introduced in the second step. The libraries were sequenced on an Illumina NovaSeq using 2 x 150 bp paired-end reads. The published analysis was carried out like this. The reads were demultiplexed and collapsed into UMI-guided consensus sequences using migec v1.2.7. Using mixcr v2.1.11, the UMI consensuses were aligned to TRA and TRB V and J templates and assembled into clonotypes. A clonotype was counted as expanded or contracted only when both edgeR and NoisET called the clonotype significant, with the noise models trained on biological replicates. edgeR calls used a false discovery rate-adjusted p below 0.01 and a log2 fold-change threshold of 1. As an exploratory analysis of dynamics, max-normalized trajectories of the 1000 most abundant clonotypes were examined with PCA combined with hierarchical clustering. The CD4 or CD8 phenotype of responding clones was assigned using the separately sequenced CD4+ and CD8+ repertoires. TCRdb itself trimmed the public reads at Q25 with fastp, ran MiXCR and retained productive beta chains. Rows with a matching CDR3 protein are joined into one entry that keeps the most common DNA and genes. These V and J calls originate from TCRdb's pipeline instead of the authors' own analysis. The sample table contains about 290,000 distinct CDR3 sequences; only one count was recorded for 15% to 20% of them. Of the sample, about a fifth is held by the ten largest clones.

This clonotype was observed a handful of times. Its antigen remains unidentified. The sample holds no much larger clone one base away, and base qualities are not on file. Sequences SGHRS (CDR1) and YFSETQ (CDR2) are obtained from the germline V gene. Germline trimming amounts to 5 bases on V and 3 bases on J, with 12 as the count of junction bases outside the gene matches. Taken from cysteine to phenylalanine, the CDR3 has 17 residues. Of the read, only the CDR3 DNA is kept; its 51 bases are in frame from base 1. The chain joins TRBV5-1 to TRBJ2-3, with TRBD2 matching 10 junction bases. The specimen sequenced was PBMCs or a T cell subset sorted from them (not recorded which). This receptor was obtained from a man aged 18 to 35 who had mild COVID-19 (a few samples of this study predate the infection). The sample titles of this study are shuffled in the database, so cell type and time point are left out; the donor was told from shared clones. The DNA reads TGCGCCAGCAGGAGGAGGTTAGCGGGGGGTTTGACAGATACGCAGTATTTT. It is translated as CASRRRLAGGLTDTQYF.